Listed below are T cell receptor beta chains from one sample, sequenced in a study of blood T cell repertoires in COVID-19. Assay used: immunoSEQ multiplex PCR; TCRdb lists only in-frame clones, some missing. The repertoire holds about 240,000 clones, with about nine tenths as singletons. Sequenced sample: peripheral blood. The receptors originated from a man between 60 and 70 years old who had recovered from COVID-19. The CDR3 runs from the conserved cysteine through the conserved F or W. D genes are given only for firm matches. A clone size is listed for some rows: how often the clone was seen (once, few, many), or a class if it is expanded.

j_call: TRBJ1-1
clone_size: .
d_call: .
v_call: TRBV5-1
cdr3_aa: CASRAGVSTEAFF
cdr3_nt: TGCGCCAGCAGGGCAGGGGTAAGCACTGAAGCTTTCTTT

j_call: TRBJ1-2
clone_size: .
d_call: .
v_call: TRBV5-1
cdr3_aa: CASSLEQGDGYTF
cdr3_nt: TGCGCCAGCAGCTTGGAGCAGGGTGATGGCTACACCTTC

j_call: TRBJ1-3
clone_size: .
d_call: .
v_call: TRBV5-1
cdr3_aa: CASSAGSAGNTIYF
cdr3_nt: TGCGCCAGCAGCGCAGGGTCCGCCGGAAACACCATATATTTT

j_call: TRBJ1-1
clone_size: .
d_call: TRBD1
v_call: TRBV29-1
cdr3_aa: CSVERSGGVSTEAFF
cdr3_nt: TGCAGCGTAGAACGGTCAGGGGGAGTGAGCACTGAAGCTTTCTTT

j_call: TRBJ2-7
clone_size: .
d_call: .
v_call: TRBV2
cdr3_aa: CASSQRSSYEQYF
cdr3_nt: TGTGCCAGCAGTCAGCGGAGCTCCTACGAGCAGTACTTC

j_call: TRBJ1-5
clone_size: .
d_call: .
v_call: TRBV6-6
cdr3_aa: CASSQRRGVQPQHF
cdr3_nt: TGTGCCAGCAGTCAGAGACGGGGAGTCCAGCCCCAGCATTTT

j_call: TRBJ2-7
clone_size: few
d_call: TRBD2
v_call: TRBV6-2/TRBV6-3
cdr3_aa: CASSYASGSGHEQYF
cdr3_nt: TGTGCCAGCAGTTACGCTAGCGGGTCTGGCCACGAGCAGTACTTC

j_call: TRBJ2-7
clone_size: .
d_call: .
v_call: TRBV20-1
cdr3_aa: CSASWGRDKQYF
cdr3_nt: TGCAGTGCTAGTTGGGGCAGGGATAAGCAGTACTTC

j_call: TRBJ2-1
clone_size: .
d_call: TRBD2
v_call: TRBV3-1/TRBV3-2
cdr3_aa: CASSLQSGANNEQFF
cdr3_nt: TGTGCCAGCAGCCTTCAAAGCGGGGCCAACAATGAGCAGTTCTTC

j_call: TRBJ1-3
clone_size: .
d_call: .
v_call: TRBV5-6
cdr3_aa: CASSLDVERLGTGNTIYF
cdr3_nt: TGTGCCAGCAGCTTGGACGTGGAACGCCTCGGGACTGGAAACACCATATATTTT

j_call: TRBJ1-6
clone_size: once
d_call: TRBD1
v_call: TRBV5-1
cdr3_aa: CASSLEDRANSPLHF
cdr3_nt: TGCGCCAGCAGCTTGGAAGACAGGGCCAATTCACCCCTCCACTTT

j_call: TRBJ2-2
clone_size: .
d_call: .
v_call: TRBV29-1
cdr3_aa: CSVWTENTGELFF
cdr3_nt: TGCAGCGTTTGGACAGAGAACACCGGGGAGCTGTTTTTT

j_call: TRBJ2-5
clone_size: .
d_call: .
v_call: TRBV30
cdr3_aa: CAWSPFVETQYF
cdr3_nt: TGTGCCTGGAGTCCTTTCGTTGAGACCCAGTACTTC

j_call: TRBJ1-2
clone_size: .
d_call: TRBD1
v_call: TRBV19
cdr3_aa: CASSLSTGEGYGYTF
cdr3_nt: TGTGCCAGTAGTCTTTCGACAGGGGAAGGCTATGGCTACACCTTC

j_call: TRBJ1-2
clone_size: .
d_call: .
v_call: TRBV4-1
cdr3_aa: CASSQDGQGNDGYTF
cdr3_nt: TGCGCCAGCAGCCAAGACGGGCAGGGGAACGATGGCTACACCTTC

j_call: TRBJ2-1
clone_size: .
d_call: .
v_call: TRBV6-5
cdr3_aa: CASKSRAQRSGEQFF
cdr3_nt: TGTGCCAGCAAAAGCCGGGCCCAGCGGTCGGGCGAGCAGTTCTTC

j_call: TRBJ2-6
clone_size: .
d_call: TRBD1
v_call: TRBV6-1
cdr3_aa: CASSERQGYSGANVLTF
cdr3_nt: TGTGCCAGCAGTGAGCGACAGGGCTACTCTGGGGCCAACGTCCTGACTTTC

j_call: TRBJ1-4
clone_size: .
d_call: .
v_call: TRBV3-1/TRBV3-2
cdr3_aa: CASSQPGLRGEKLFF
cdr3_nt: TGTGCCAGCAGCCAACCGGGACTCAGAGGGGAAAAACTGTTTTTT

j_call: TRBJ2-7
clone_size: .
d_call: TRBD1
v_call: TRBV10-2
cdr3_aa: CASSGTGGSSYEQYF
cdr3_nt: TGCGCCAGCAGTGGGACAGGGGGCAGCTCCTACGAGCAGTACTTC

j_call: TRBJ2-1
clone_size: .
d_call: .
v_call: TRBV5-8
cdr3_aa: CASSLERIEQFF
cdr3_nt: TGTGCCAGCAGCCTAGAGAGGATTGAGCAGTTCTTC